The sequence of this T cell receptor (beta chain) was determined in a study of beta chain features in type 1 diabetes. About the research overall: Patients were similar to healthy donors in age and gender (as well as in cell yields).

Every isolated RNA sample was fully reverse transcribed, so sequencing captured expressed TCRB transcripts. TCRdb keeps only in-frame clones here, not all; method: immunoSEQ multiplex PCR. The sample carries a few hundred thousand clones, about 15% recorded once. This CDR3 comprises 17 residues. Trimming pared 2 bases from V and 7 bases from J, leaving 24 bases between. Germline CDR1 and CDR2: MNHEY and SMNVEV (reference sequence). In its sample, this clone was seen a few times. Antigen unknown. General study results and limits: Moderate yet significant TCRB CDR3 shortening was seen in Type 1 diabetes patients in all four CD4+ subsets.

Sequences were obtained from naive CD4+ T cells from blood. The source of this sequence is a man aged 25 to 40 in good health. The chain combines TRBV27 with TRBJ2-7, with D perhaps TRBD2 (5 bases). The DNA of the CDR3 is TGTGCCAGCAGTTTAAGTCGGACTTCCCACGTCGTAGGTGAGCAGTACTTC. Translation gives CASSLSRTSHVVGEQYF.